The rows below give T cell receptor beta chains drawn from one sample of a study of a mutant IDH1 vaccine in newly diagnosed glioma. Sequencing used immunoSEQ multiplex PCR; TCRdb keeps in-frame clones, though not all of them. The data show approximately 36,000 clones, roughly 80% seen once. The sequencing used PBMCs, collected from a glioma patient treated with radiotherapy, temozolomide or both. Receptor source: a man in his forties with glioma. Some clones in this sample may be carry-over from other donors' samples. Each CDR3 is given with its conserved first and last residue. A D gene is named only where the DNA matches it firmly. Clone size is shown for a subset of rows, as once, few, many or a class of expanded clone.

v_gene	abundance	d_gene	j_gene	CDR3aa	CDR3nt
TRBV2	once	TRBD1	TRBJ2-5	CASSSGTGRAQYF	TGTGCCAGCAGTTCCGGGACAGGCCGGGCCCAGTACTTC
TRBV7-2	once	NA	TRBJ1-1	CASSLTQGGSTEAFF	TGTGCCAGCAGCTTAACACAGGGAGGGAGCACTGAAGCTTTCTTT
TRBV5-4	NA	NA	TRBJ2-2	CASSFFPQGYTGELFF	TGTGCCAGCAGCTTCTTTCCTCAGGGGTACACCGGGGAGCTGTTTTTT
TRBV30	NA	NA	TRBJ1-6	CAWTLVGFGNSPLHF	TGTGCCTGGACCCTCGTGGGGTTTGGAAATTCACCCCTCCACTTT
TRBV29-1	few	NA	TRBJ1-4	CSVQGWKEKLFF	TGCAGCGTTCAGGGTTGGAAAGAAAAACTGTTTTTT
TRBV27	NA	TRBD1	TRBJ2-3	CASRTGVLTDTQYF	TGTGCCAGCAGAACAGGGGTCCTCACAGATACGCAGTATTTT
TRBV5-1	NA	NA	TRBJ2-7	CASSLGLGAGEQYF	TGCGCCAGCAGCTTGGGTTTGGGGGCCGGCGAGCAGTACTTC
TRBV7-6	NA	NA	TRBJ1-2	CASSSREDGYTF	TGTGCCAGCAGCAGTAGGGAGGATGGCTACACCTTC
TRBV9	NA	TRBD1	TRBJ2-5	CASSVARAGGAETQYF	TGTGCCAGCAGCGTAGCTAGGGCAGGGGGCGCGGAGACCCAGTACTTC
TRBV2	medium-sized	TRBD1	TRBJ1-5	CASSDRQGSQPQHF	TGTGCCAGCAGTGACAGACAGGGTAGTCAGCCCCAGCATTTT
TRBV7-9	once	NA	TRBJ1-5	CASSRGGGSQPQHF	TGTGCCAGCAGCCGCGGAGGGGGGAGTCAGCCCCAGCATTTT
TRBV5-1	NA	NA	TRBJ1-4	CASSLGENAEKLFF	TGCGCCAGCAGCTTAGGGGAGAACGCCGAAAAACTGTTTTTT
TRBV6-5	NA	TRBD1	TRBJ1-2	CASRQQGSYGYTF	TGTGCCAGCAGACAACAGGGGTCCTATGGCTACACCTTC
TRBV7-2	few	NA	TRBJ2-2	CASSTQLGGELFF	TGTGCCAGCAGCACTCAGTTGGGCGGGGAGCTGTTTTTT
TRBV5-1	NA	NA	TRBJ1-1	CASSLVWDMAEAFF	TGCGCCAGCAGCTTGGTTTGGGACATGGCGGAAGCTTTCTTT
TRBV9	NA	NA	TRBJ1-2	CASSVAGVGGYTF	TGTGCCAGCAGCGTAGCCGGGGTGGGTGGCTACACCTTC
TRBV6-5	NA	TRBD1	TRBJ2-7	CASSYGRQGTGEQYF	TGTGCCAGCAGTTACGGGAGACAGGGGACGGGTGAGCAGTACTTC
TRBV7-8	NA	TRBD1	TRBJ1-6	CASSLRTGSNSPLHF	TGTGCCAGCAGCTTGCGGACAGGGTCTAATTCACCCCTCCACTTT
TRBV7-8	medium-sized	TRBD2	TRBJ2-1	CASSLQLAGGYNEQFF	TGTGCCAGCAGCTTGCAACTAGCGGGGGGCTACAATGAGCAGTTCTTC
TRBV7-9	NA	NA	TRBJ2-5	CASSLGARETQYF	TGTGCCAGCAGCTTGGGGGCGAGGGAGACCCAGTACTTC
TRBV6-5	NA	TRBD2	TRBJ2-7	CASSSLAGGVGYEQYF	TGTGCCAGCAGTTCGCTAGCGGGGGGCGTCGGGTACGAGCAGTACTTC
TRBV5-5	NA	TRBD1	TRBJ2-7	CASSYAGTVYEQYF	TGTGCCAGCAGCTATGCCGGGACAGTTTACGAGCAGTACTTC
TRBV28	medium-sized	TRBD1	TRBJ1-6	CASSPTGTGGPSPLHF	TGTGCCAGCAGTCCCACCGGAACAGGGGGCCCTTCACCCCTCCACTTT
TRBV7-3	NA	NA	TRBJ1-3	CASSLLSPTAGNTIYF	TGTGCCAGCAGCTTACTTTCACCGACAGCTGGAAACACCATATATTTT
TRBV21-1	NA	NA	TRBJ2-6	CASSFPRDGPLAAGANVLTF	TGTGCCAGCAGCTTTCCAAGGGACGGACCACTGGCGGCTGGGGCCAACGTCCTGACTTTC
TRBV2	NA	NA	TRBJ2-7	CASSVRGGSYEQYF	TGTGCCAGCAGTGTGAGAGGAGGTTCCTACGAGCAGTACTTC
TRBV15	few	NA	TRBJ1-1	CATGNTEAFF	TGTGCCACCGGTAACACTGAAGCTTTCTTT
TRBV29-1	NA	TRBD1	TRBJ1-2	CSVGQGSGYTF	TGCAGCGTCGGACAGGGCTCTGGCTACACCTTC
TRBV5-1	few	NA	TRBJ1-3	CASSLGPGGGGNTIYF	TGCGCCAGCAGCTTGGGACCGGGGGGCGGAGGAAACACCATATATTTT
TRBV5-1	NA	NA	TRBJ1-1	CASSLGGQNTEAFF	TGCGCCAGCAGCTTGGGCGGACAGAACACTGAAGCTTTCTTT
TRBV5-1	NA	TRBD2	TRBJ2-2	CASSSGGGESNTGELFF	TGCGCCAGCAGCTCGGGAGGGGGGGAATCGAACACCGGGGAGCTGTTTTTT